Listed here are 15 T cell receptor beta chains from one sample, sequenced in a study of T cell responses to AZD1222 COVID-19 vaccine. Measured with immunoSEQ multiplex PCR; TCRdb has only the in-frame clones, and not every one. The table records tens of thousands of clones, 92% of them present only once. Specimen: peripheral blood, collected 28 days after the second AZD1222 dose. All receptors derive from an adult who received the AZD1222 COVID-19 vaccine.

CDR3 sequence reads: CASSLSGGRGSLYNEQFF. The CDR3 region has the DNA TGTGCCAGCAGCTTGAGTGGCGGGAGAGGATCGTTGTACAATGAGCAGTTCTTC. The rearrangement links TRBV5-6 to TRBJ2-1; 7 nucleotides line up with TRBD2. Germline assignment: CDR1 SGHDT and CDR2 YYEEEE. The CDR3 is 18 amino acids. Trimming took 1 base from V and 4 from J; bases not matched to a gene: 14.

The rearrangement uses TRBV19 and TRBJ2-5; the D is unclear. The CDR3 sequence is 14 residues long. The germline CDR1 and CDR2 sequences are LNHDA and SQIVND (reference sequence). Trimming left V 1 base short and J 0 bases short, with 6 bases between. In DNA form, the CDR3 reads TGTGCCAGTAGTATAGCCAGTAACCAAGAGACCCAGTACTTC. Translating it yields CASSIASNQETQYF.

This chain joins TRBV7-9 and TRBJ2-1, with TRBD2 matching 8 bases. There are 15 residues in the CDR3. The trim removed 4 bases at V and 8 bases at J, leaving 10 bases unmatched. CDR1 and CDR2 (germline): SEHNR, FQNEAQ (reference sequence). The CDR3 reads CASSSPGGRIDEQFF. Written as DNA, the CDR3 is TGTGCCAGCAGCTCCCCCGGCGGGAGGATCGATGAGCAGTTCTTC.

V usage is TRBV4-3 and J usage is TRBJ1-4, with D unresolved. Germline V CDR1 and CDR2: LGHNA, YSLEER. The ends were cut back, 0 bases at V and 5 bases at J, with 4 bases in the middle. The CDR3 has 13 residues. The CDR3 DNA is TGCGCCAGCAGCCAAGAGGAAAATGAAAAACTGTTTTTT. This gives the protein CASSQEENEKLFF.

This chain links TRBV6-5 with TRBJ1-6, with D unclear. Deletions cut 1 base from V and 5 bases from J, with 9 bases between. Per germline, CDR1 MNHEY and CDR2 SVGAGI. The CDR3 contains 15 residues. As DNA, the CDR3 is TGTGCCAGCAGTTACTACAACCCCGATAATTCACCCCTCCACTTT. Its translation is CASSYYNPDNSPLHF.

The chain carries TRBV18 and TRBJ1-1; TRBD1 agrees at 8 bases. Germline lookup yields CDR1 KGHSH and CDR2 LQKENI. CDR3 length: 15 amino acids. Trimming removed 7 bases from V and 3 bases from J; junction bases left unmatched: 10. CDR3 protein: CASYRTGRLDTEAFF. The CDR3 nucleotides are TGTGCCAGCTACCGGACAGGGAGGCTGGACACTGAAGCTTTCTTT.

The rearrangement links TRBV6-5 to TRBJ1-6; 7 positions match TRBD1. There are 14 residues in the CDR3. CDR1 is MNHEY and CDR2 is SVGAGI in the germline V gene. V shed 6 bases and J 8 bases; nucleotides not matched to a gene: 7. CDR3 loop: CASSSRTGYSPLHF. The DNA of the CDR3 is TGTGCCAGCAGCTCGCGGACAGGCTATTCACCCCTCCACTTT.

V usage is TRBV9 and J usage is TRBJ1-3, with D maybe TRBD1 (5 bases). Looked up from germline, CDR1 is SGDLS and CDR2 is YYNGEE. V was cut by 0 bases and J by 4 bases, with 14 bases left in between. This CDR3 contains 16 residues. DNA of the CDR3: TGTGCCAGCAGCGTAGCTACAGGAACCGCCGGAAACACCATATATTTT. Residues: CASSVATGTAGNTIYF.

The chain uses TRBV6-5 and TRBJ1-1; maybe TRBD1 (5 bases). Germline V gives CDR1 MNHEY, CDR2 SVGAGI. V lost 0 bases and J lost 0, with 8 bases in between. CDR3 length equals 15 residues. For the CDR3, the DNA is TGTGCCAGCAGTTACTCGAGACAGATGAACACTGAAGCTTTCTTT. As protein: CASSYSRQMNTEAFF.

This sequence joins TRBV5-4 and TRBJ2-7, with 12 bases lining up with TRBD2. The CDR3 totals 13 residues. Germline V gene sequence: CDR1 SGHNT, CDR2 YYREEE (reference sequence). Trimming cost V 4 bases and J 4 bases; bases outside gene matches: 0. The CDR3 sequence: CASSTSGRYEQYF. Here the CDR3 DNA reads TGTGCCAGCAGCACTAGCGGGAGGTACGAGCAGTACTTC.

V and J are TRBV5-1 and TRBJ1-2; D uncertain. This CDR3 has 12 amino acids. Germline CDR1 SGHRS, CDR2 YFSETQ. The V and J ends lost 4 bases and 7 bases respectively, with 11 bases between them. The CDR3 protein is CASSPDPGGYTF. The CDR3 DNA reads as TGCGCCAGCAGCCCTGACCCGGGTGGCTACACCTTC.

This clone was detected once. Other DNA sequences within the sample encode an identical CDR3. The rearrangement uses TRBV5-1 and TRBJ2-2, with 8 bases that match TRBD2. The CDR3 runs 13 residues. Trimming took 0 bases from V and 11 from J; bases not matched to a gene: 3. Looked up from germline, CDR1 is SGHRS and CDR2 is YFSETQ. The CDR3 reads CASSLVAGGELFF. CDR3 DNA sequence: TGCGCCAGCAGCTTGGTCGCGGGAGGCGAGCTGTTTTTT.

This clone showed up just once. The chain recombines TRBV10-3 with TRBJ2-1; 7 bases align to TRBD1. Trimming cost V 4 bases and J 6 bases; bases outside gene matches: 0. CDR1 and CDR2 (germline): ENHRY, SYGVKD. This CDR3 region has 12 residues. The CDR3, as DNA: TGTGCCATCAGTGCAGGGGGCAATGAGCAGTTCTTC. Its translation is CAISAGGNEQFF.

The chain joins TRBV27 to TRBJ1-1; maybe TRBD1 (5 bases). This CDR3 is 14 amino acids long. Germline values: CDR1 MNHEY, CDR2 SMNVEV (reference sequence). The V end lost 5 bases, the J end lost 0 bases, and 10 bases lay between the germline ends. The CDR3 here is CASSLQGLNTEAFF. In DNA form, the CDR3 reads TGTGCCAGCAGTCTTCAGGGACTGAACACTGAAGCTTTCTTT.

By share, this clone ranks as medium-sized. The chain recombines TRBV25-1 with TRBJ2-7, with D possibly matching TRBD1 (7 bases). The CDR3 runs 14 residues. Looked up from germline, CDR1 is MGHDK and CDR2 is SYGVNS. V dropped 8 bases and J dropped 0 bases, with 14 bases sitting between them. CDR3 nucleotide sequence: TGTGCCAGCGGGGGGACAGAGATCTCCTACGAGCAGTACTTC. Protein product: CASGGTEISYEQYF.